Listed here is a single T cell receptor beta chain. The data are from a study of blood T cell repertoires in COVID-19. Recruits, aged roughly 18 to 90 years, lived in 20 to 30 US areas. CDR3 size: 14 residues. V dropped 4 bases and J dropped 2 bases, with 10 bases sitting between them. In germline, CDR1 is KGHSH, CDR2 LQKENI. Using immunoSEQ multiplex PCR, the repertoire was profiled, and TCRdb retains in-frame clones only, with some absent. The top ten hold around 1.8% of the sample, which has 210,000 or so clones, about four fifths seen once. The sequence derives from a man aged 55 to 70 who had recovered from COVID-19. The rearrangement uses TRBV18 and TRBJ2-3; weak D call: TRBD2 (6 bases). Sequencing was carried out using PBMCs or T cells enriched from blood (not recorded which). The CDR3 bases are TGTGCCAGCTCACGGGACTCCCTCACAGATACGCAGTATTTT. As protein: CASSRDSLTDTQYF. The full variable domain, its missing parts supplied by reference TRBV18 and TRBJ2-3, is NAGVMQNPRHLVRRRGQEARLRCSPMKGHSHVYWYRQLPEEGLKFMVYLQKENIIDESGMPKERFSAEFPKEGPSILRIQQVVRGDSAAYFCASSRDSLTDTQYFGPGTRLTVL.